Presented here are 24 T cell receptor beta chains from one specimen sequenced in a study of cytomegalovirus exposure and HLA in healthy donors. Measured with immunoSEQ multiplex PCR; TCRdb has only the in-frame clones, and not every one. There are over 150,000 clones in the sample; around 85% occur only once, and roughly 15% lies in the top ten. Sequencing was done on a sample of PBMCs. These receptors were taken from a young man in good health and CMV-seropositive.

The V call is TRBV5-1, the J call TRBJ1-1; a weak D match, TRBD1 (5 bases). Germline-derived CDR1 and CDR2 are SGHRS and YFSETQ. The CDR3 runs 14 residues. V lost 3 bases to trimming and J lost 5 bases, with 14 bases between them. For the CDR3, the DNA is TGCGCCAGCAGCTCGGACGGGGGGACGACTGAAGCTTTCTTT. This codes for CASSSDGGTTEAFF.

The chain uses TRBV6-6 and TRBJ2-5, with unresolved D. Germline lookup yields CDR1 MNHNY and CDR2 SVGAGI (reference sequence). The CDR3 length is 12 residues. Trimming left V 5 bases short and J 3 bases short, with 7 bases between. The CDR3 protein is CASSLTEETQYF. The CDR3 DNA reads TGTGCCAGCAGTCTTACGGAAGAGACCCAGTACTTC.

This clone was detected ten times or more. The V call is TRBV11-2, the J call TRBJ2-7; D may be TRBD2 (5 bases). V was pared by 5 bases and J by 2 bases, with 13 bases between. The germline gives CDR1 SGHAT, CDR2 FQNNGV. The CDR3 length is 14 residues. CDR3 nucleotide sequence: TGTGCCAGCAGCCGGGATCTAAGACCCTACGAGCAGTACTTC. Translating it yields CASSRDLRPYEQYF.

The chain recombines TRBV19 with TRBJ1-5, with no clear D. Per germline, CDR1 LNHDA and CDR2 SQIVND (reference sequence). The CDR3 runs 14 residues. Trimming took 5 bases from V and 7 from J, leaving 15 bases between them. CDR3 sequence (DNA): TGTGCCAGTAGTGCGAAGTTGGTCGGGCAGCCCCAGCATTTT. Encoded protein: CASSAKLVGQPQHF.

This chain connects TRBV18 to TRBJ2-1; D remains unclear. The length of the CDR3 is 12 residues. Trimming pared 3 bases from V and 8 bases from J, leaving 8 bases between. Germline loops: CDR1 KGHSH, CDR2 LQKENI. The CDR3 loop reads CASSPDSDEQFF. For the CDR3, the DNA is TGTGCCAGCTCACCCGACTCAGATGAGCAGTTCTTC.

This chain connects TRBV28 to TRBJ1-6, with D possibly TRBD1 on 6 matching bases. Per germline, CDR1 MDHEN and CDR2 SYDVKM. The CDR3 runs to 16 residues. Trimming cost V 5 bases and J 4 bases, with 15 bases left between them. The CDR3 DNA follows: TGTGCCAGCAGTGACAGACAGGCTGCTTATAATTCACCCCTCCACTTT. Translated, it gives CASSDRQAAYNSPLHF. Looking up the rest from reference TRBV28 and TRBJ1-6 gives the full variable domain: DVKVTQSSRYLVKRTGEKVFLECVQDMDHENMFWYRQDPGLGLRLIYFSYDVKMKEKGDIPEGYSVSREKKERFSLILESASTNQTSMYLCASSDRQAAYNSPLHFGNGTRLTVT.

The chain couples TRBV5-4 to TRBJ2-6; D unresolved. CDR1 is SGHNT and CDR2 is YYREEE in the germline V gene (reference sequence). CDR3 length: 17 amino acids. Deletions cut 4 bases from V and 0 bases from J, with 14 bases between. The CDR3 nucleotides read TGTGCCAGCAGCCCCGCGAGTATTAGCTCTGGGGCCAACGTCCTGACTTTC. Protein product: CASSPASISSGANVLTF.

Regarding this clone: Relative to the germline gene, one junction end is altered; a read error may explain this. V usage is TRBV7-9 and J usage is TRBJ2-1; TRBD2 might be the D (6 bases). The germline V gene has CDR1 SEHNR and CDR2 FQNEAQ (reference sequence). The CDR3 contains 15 residues. The CDR3 loop is CASSESTSQGNQQFF. CDR3 DNA: TGTGCCAGCAGCGAATCGACTAGTCAGGGCAATCAGCAGTTCTTC.

CDR3 in DNA: TGTGCCAGCAGTTGGTCAGGGGGCGAATTAAACATTCAGTACTTC. Residues: CASSWSGGELNIQYF. J is TRBJ2-4 and V is TRBV6-5; 8 bases align to TRBD1. Germline CDR1 is MNHEY and CDR2 is SVGAGI. Trimming cost V 4 bases and J 6 bases; bases outside gene matches: 8. The CDR3 runs 15 residues.

This chain links TRBV28 with TRBJ1-4, with 8 bases identical to TRBD1. Looked up from germline, CDR1 is MDHEN and CDR2 is SYDVKM. The CDR3 has 14 residues. J lost 5 bases, V lost 4 bases, and 3 bases had no gene match. This chain's CDR3 is CASSWTGSNEKLFF. The CDR3 nucleotides are TGTGCCAGCAGTTGGACAGGGTCGAATGAAAAACTGTTTTTT.

The rearrangement joins TRBV28 to TRBJ2-5; the match to TRBD2 covers 10 bases. The J segment lost 2 bases and the V segment lost 4 bases, leaving 4 bases of the junction unmatched. CDR1 MDHEN and CDR2 SYDVKM come from the germline V gene. The CDR3 length is 15 residues. The CDR3 sequence is CASSSSGRGQETQYF. The CDR3 nucleotides are TGTGCCAGCAGTTCGAGCGGGAGGGGGCAAGAGACCCAGTACTTC.

The chain carries TRBV5-1 and TRBJ2-1, with unresolved D. The germline gives CDR1 SGHRS, CDR2 YFSETQ. The CDR3 sequence is 14 residues long. Trimming pared 0 bases from V and 4 bases from J, leaving 8 bases between. CDR3 sequence (DNA): TGCGCCAGCAGCTTGGAGCCCATTTACAATGAGCAGTTCTTC. This translates into CASSLEPIYNEQFF.

The V call is TRBV11-2, the J call TRBJ2-5, with D uncertain. V was cut by 6 bases and J by 7 bases, with 18 bases left in between. Germline V lookup: CDR1 SGHAT, CDR2 FQNNGV. CDR3 length: 14 amino acids. DNA of the CDR3: TGTGCCAGCAGACCGACGGGTTGGATACGGACCCAGTACTTC. Amino acids: CASRPTGWIRTQYF.

The rearrangement links TRBV5-8 to TRBJ2-7, with 7 bases identical to TRBD1. V shed 1 base, J shed 6 bases, and the junction held 13 bases outside the gene matches. Germline CDR1 reads SGHTS; CDR2 reads YDEGEE. CDR3 length: 16 amino acids. Here the CDR3 DNA reads TGTGCCAGCAGCTTGATCCACAGGGGTAAAGACAGCGAGCAGTACTTC. It codes for CASSLIHRGKDSEQYF.

The chain recombines TRBV27 with TRBJ1-4; tentative D call: TRBD1 (5 bases). The germline V gene encodes CDR1 MNHEY and CDR2 SMNVEV (reference sequence). The CDR3 sequence is 13 residues long. V lost 8 bases and J lost 8, with 15 bases in between. CDR3 nucleotide sequence: TGTGCCAGCTCAACGGGGCGGGAGGAAAAACTGTTTTTT. Amino acid sequence: CASSTGREEKLFF. The complete variable domain, with remaining parts taken from reference TRBV27 and TRBJ1-4, reads EAQVTQNPRYLITVTGKKLTVTCSQNMNHEYMSWYRQDPGLGLRQIYYSMNVEVTDKGDVPEGYKVSRKEKRNFPLILESPSPNQTSLYFCASSTGREEKLFFGSGTQLSVL.

The gene calls are TRBV28 and TRBJ2-7; no firm D call. This CDR3 is 13 amino acids long. Trimming pared 6 bases from V and 2 bases from J, leaving 11 bases between. Per the germline V gene, CDR1 is MDHEN and CDR2 is SYDVKM. The CDR3 sequence is CASSLPFAYEQYF. CDR3 nucleotides: TGTGCCAGCAGCTTACCTTTTGCCTACGAGCAGTACTTC.

In this sample, this clone turned up once. This sequence joins TRBV9 and TRBJ2-7, with 14 nucleotides matching TRBD2. The germline gives CDR1 SGDLS, CDR2 YYNGEE. The CDR3 is made up of 15 amino acids. V trimming: 4 bases; J trimming: 2 bases; junction bases outside the gene matches: 2. CDR3 nucleotides: TGTGCCAGCAGCCTGGGACTAGCGGGGGCCTACGAGCAGTACTTC. Its translation: CASSLGLAGAYEQYF. Drawing the rest from reference TRBV9 and TRBJ2-7, the complete variable domain is DSGVTQTPKHLITATGQRVTLRCSPRSGDLSVYWYQQSLDQGLQFLIQYYNGEERAKGNILERFSAQQFPDLHSELNLSSLELGDSALYFCASSLGLAGAYEQYFGPGTRLTVT.

The chain employs TRBV4-2 and TRBJ1-2, with D perhaps TRBD1 (6 bases). This CDR3 is 15 amino acids long. V gave up 2 bases and J gave up 4 bases, with 14 bases separating them. Germline assignment: CDR1 LGHNA and CDR2 YNFKEQ. This CDR3 is CASSQPTGDSYGYTF. The CDR3 bases are TGTGCCAGCAGCCAACCGACAGGTGATTCCTATGGCTACACCTTC.

V gene TRBV28 combines with J gene TRBJ1-5, with D perhaps matching TRBD1 (6 bases). Germline CDR1 and CDR2: MDHEN and SYDVKM. The V end was cut by 4 bases, the J end by 0 bases, with 13 bases between. The CDR3 runs 16 residues. In nucleotides, the CDR3 is TGTGCCAGCAGTTCCGGACAGCAAGATAGCAATCAGCCCCAGCATTTT. Amino acids: CASSSGQQDSNQPQHF.

The gene calls are TRBV15 and TRBJ1-3; 9 bases line up with TRBD1. Germline assignment: CDR1 LNHNV and CDR2 YYDKDF (reference sequence). The CDR3 consists of 23 residues. V was pared by 0 bases and J by 0 bases, with 21 bases of the junction left unmatched. The CDR3 loop is CATSRDFLNPGQGISSSGNTIYF. The CDR3 region has the DNA TGTGCCACCAGCAGAGATTTTCTGAATCCAGGACAGGGGATTAGTTCCTCTGGAAACACCATATATTTT.

This clone was detected a few times. The chain employs TRBV12-2 and TRBJ1-3. TRBV12-2 is shown as a pseudogene. This CDR3 comprises 11 residues. The CDR3 protein is CASRLRNTIYF. CDR3 DNA: TGTGCAAGTCGCCTAAGAAACACCATATATTTT.

This chain connects TRBV7-2 to TRBJ1-2; TRBD1 is a possible D gene (6 bases). V lost 5 bases and J 2 bases, leaving 9 bases between the germline ends. The CDR3 has 13 residues. The V gene's germline CDR1 is SGHTA and CDR2 FQGNSA. The CDR3: CASSRDTNYGYTF. DNA of the CDR3: TGTGCCAGCAGCCGGGACACGAACTATGGCTACACCTTC.

The chain couples TRBV9 to TRBJ1-1; D gene ambiguous. Deletions cut 0 bases from V and 3 bases from J, with 6 bases between. The V gene's germline CDR1 is SGDLS and CDR2 YYNGEE. CDR3 size: 13 residues. CDR3 in amino acids: CASSVVSDTEAFF. The DNA of the CDR3 is TGTGCCAGCAGCGTAGTGTCGGACACTGAAGCTTTCTTT.

The CDR3 region has the DNA TGTGCCTGGAGTGTACCTGGGGGCGGCTATGGCTACACCTTC. Residues: CAWSVPGGGYGYTF. The chain is built from TRBV30 and TRBJ1-2; D possibly corresponds to TRBD1 (6 bases). The germline CDR1 and CDR2 sequences are GTSNPN and SVGIG (reference sequence). The V and J ends lost 0 bases and 4 bases respectively, with 12 bases between them. The CDR3 extends over 14 amino acids.